Each of the 20 T cell receptor beta chains below was sequenced from the same sample in a study of sequential checkpoint blockade in melanoma. The method was immunoSEQ multiplex PCR; TCRdb's version includes in-frame clones alone and lacks a portion of them. The data contain 15,000 to 20,000 clones, roughly two thirds of them seen just once; the ten biggest clones take up under 20%. The treatment is: randomized to nivolumab then ipilimumab (arm A) or the reverse (arm B). Sample: CD8+ T cells sorted from blood (inferred from file names), taken from a patient given nivolumab and ipilimumab in sequence. These receptors were obtained from a human donor with melanoma.

The chain employs TRBV5-6 and TRBJ2-6; 7 bases agree with TRBD1. The ends lost 4 bases at V and 2 bases at J; junction bases unmatched: 3. Germline CDR1 reads SGHDT; CDR2 reads YYEEEE. The CDR3 is 15 amino acids. CDR3 DNA sequence: TGTGCCAGCAGCCAACAGGGGCCTGGGGCCAACGTCCTGACTTTC. As protein: CASSQQGPGANVLTF.

Sample share makes this clone medium-sized. As DNA, the CDR3 is TGTGCCAGCAGCCAGGGCCTACACAATGAGCAGTTCTTC. Translating it yields CASSQGLHNEQFF. The chain links TRBV4-2 to TRBJ2-1; D call uncertain. The CDR3 loop spans 13 amino acids. Trimming removed 3 bases from V and 5 bases from J, with 8 bases in between. From germline, CDR1 is LGHNA and CDR2 YNFKEQ.

This clone appeared a single time. V usage is TRBV29-1 and J usage is TRBJ1-1; 9 bases match TRBD1. The ends lost 7 bases at V and 1 base at J; junction bases unmatched: 4. Germline loops: CDR1 SQVTM, CDR2 ANQGSEA. The CDR3 covers 13 residues. CDR3 coding DNA: TGCAGCGCTGAGGGACAGGGGAACACTGAAGCTTTCTTT. It encodes CSAEGQGNTEAFF.

As concerns this clone: Different DNA sequences within this sample yield the same CDR3. The chain uses TRBV19 and TRBJ2-1; the match to TRBD2 covers 8 bases. Germline V gene sequence: CDR1 LNHDA, CDR2 SQIVND (reference sequence). There are 19 residues in the CDR3. V shed 7 bases and J 0 bases; nucleotides not matched to a gene: 17. The DNA of the CDR3 is TGTGCCAGTACCCCAGGGAGGGCTAGCGGGTTCTCCTCCTACAATGAGCAGTTCTTC. Translation: CASTPGRASGFSSYNEQFF.

The V gene is TRBV19, the J gene TRBJ2-2; no definite D call. Germline CDR1 LNHDA, CDR2 SQIVND (reference sequence). Trimming stripped 1 base from V and 6 bases from J, with 6 bases between. The CDR3 runs to 13 residues. CDR3 nucleotide sequence: TGTGCCAGTAGTATAGTTTCTGCCGGGGAGCTGTTTTTT. Its translation is CASSIVSAGELFF.

This rearrangement joins TRBV4-2 to TRBJ1-2; TRBD1 aligns across 8 bases. The CDR3 is 20 amino acids. V gave up 3 bases and J gave up 3 bases; unmatched junction bases: 21. Germline V gene sequence: CDR1 LGHNA, CDR2 YNFKEQ. CDR3 DNA sequence: TGTGCCAGCAGCCATGGAACCCCTCCGGGACAGGAATTTTTTGACTATGGCTACACCTTC. Its translation: CASSHGTPPGQEFFDYGYTF.

J is TRBJ2-7 and V is TRBV7-6; 9 bases line up with TRBD2. Germline V lookup: CDR1 SGHVS, CDR2 FNYEAQ. The V and J ends lost 1 base and 4 bases, in that order; junction bases with no gene match: 5. The CDR3 is 15 amino acids. CDR3 region: CASSLDPTSGYEQYF. The CDR3 region has the DNA TGTGCCAGCAGCTTAGATCCGACTAGCGGATACGAGCAGTACTTC.

The chain uses TRBV25-1 and TRBJ2-3, with 8 bases lining up with TRBD2. V lost 5 bases to trimming and J lost 6 bases; unmatched junction nucleotides: 10. This CDR3 has 15 residues. Germline-derived CDR1 and CDR2 are MGHDK and SYGVNS. The CDR3 is CASSQGGGSGDTQYF. The CDR3 DNA reads as TGTGCCAGCAGTCAAGGCGGGGGGTCTGGGGATACGCAGTATTTT.

The gene calls are TRBV28 and TRBJ1-1; D call uncertain. Per germline, CDR1 MDHEN and CDR2 SYDVKM. The CDR3 extends over 13 amino acids. V was trimmed by 6 bases and J by 7 bases, leaving 15 bases between them. CDR3 residues: CASSPSGTVEAFF. CDR3 DNA sequence: TGTGCCAGCAGCCCCTCGGGAACAGTTGAAGCTTTCTTT.

V gene TRBV19 combines with J gene TRBJ2-7, with unresolved D. This CDR3 is built from 14 residues. The germline V gene encodes CDR1 LNHDA and CDR2 SQIVND (reference sequence). V was pared by 3 bases and J by 5 bases, with 14 bases between. The CDR3 sequence is CASSIGIEVNEQYF. The CDR3 bases are TGTGCCAGTAGTATTGGTATTGAGGTGAACGAGCAGTACTTC.

This chain uses TRBV4-3 with TRBJ2-7, with a possible D match to TRBD1 (6 bases). CDR1 is LGHNA and CDR2 is YSLEER in the germline V gene. The CDR3 covers 16 residues. Trimming pared 0 bases from V and 3 bases from J, leaving 15 bases between. CDR3 region: CASSQDTGQLLYEQYF. The DNA of the CDR3 is TGCGCCAGCAGCCAAGATACCGGACAGTTACTCTACGAGCAGTACTTC.

In this sample, this clone turned up a few times. The chain joins TRBV27 to TRBJ1-2; possible D gene TRBD1, 5 bases. The CDR3 extends over 13 amino acids. Trimming took 3 bases from V and 3 from J, leaving 8 bases between them. CDR1 is MNHEY and CDR2 is SMNVEV in the germline V gene (reference sequence). Written as DNA, the CDR3 is TGTGCCAGCAGTTTGACAGCCCACTATGGCTACACCTTC. This gives the protein CASSLTAHYGYTF.

This sequence joins TRBV7-2 and TRBJ1-4; TRBD1 is a possible D gene (6 bases). The CDR3 is made up of 15 amino acids. CDR1 SGHTA and CDR2 FQGNSA come from the germline V gene. Trimming shortened V by 5 bases and J by 10 bases, and 20 bases separated the two germline ends. CDR3 DNA sequence: TGTGCCAGCAGCCCCGATCGAATACAGGGTACAAAACTGTTTTTT. Translating it yields CASSPDRIQGTKLFF.

The V gene is TRBV7-3, the J gene TRBJ2-7, with D unclear. The ends were cut back, 5 bases at V and 3 bases at J, with 14 bases in the middle. CDR3 size: 14 residues. In germline, CDR1 is SGHTA, CDR2 FQGTGA. The CDR3 DNA sequence: TGTGCCAGCAGCCCCGGCCTAGGCGGCTACGAGCAGTACTTC. The encoded protein is CASSPGLGGYEQYF.

The rearrangement links TRBV6-6 to TRBJ1-5; possibly TRBD1 for D (6 bases). V lost 7 bases, J lost 1 base, and 11 bases lay in between. The CDR3 extends over 14 amino acids. CDR1 is MNHNY and CDR2 is SVGAGI in the germline V gene (reference sequence). The CDR3 protein is CASIAQGSNQPQHF. The DNA for the CDR3 is TGTGCCAGCATTGCACAGGGAAGCAATCAGCCCCAGCATTTT.

CDR3 coding DNA: TGTGCCAGCAGCCAAGAGACGGACAACGTTCTTTACGAGCAGTACTTC. This translates into CASSQETDNVLYEQYF. V gene TRBV4-2 combines with J gene TRBJ2-7, with D possibly TRBD1 on 5 matching bases. Germline V gene lookup returns CDR1 LGHNA and CDR2 YNFKEQ. This CDR3 is built from 16 residues. Between the trimmed V and J ends, which lost 0 bases and 4 bases, there was a span of 16 bases.

This sequence joins TRBV7-3 and TRBJ2-1; D remains unclear. Germline CDR1 reads SGHTA; CDR2 reads FQGTGA. This CDR3 spans 13 amino acids. V lost 4 bases to trimming and J lost 6 bases, with 10 bases between them. The DNA of the CDR3 is TGTGCCAGCAGCTACGACTCCCGCAATGAGCAGTTCTTC. Protein sequence: CASSYDSRNEQFF.

By sample share, this clone is medium-sized. The V call is TRBV18, the J call TRBJ2-7, with D perhaps TRBD1 (7 bases). V lost 3 bases, J lost 2 bases, and 14 bases lay in between. The CDR3 has 15 residues. Germline V gene data show CDR1 as KGHSH and CDR2 as LQKENI. CDR3 nucleotides: TGTGCCAGCTCACCTTCCCAGGGGGGACCCTACGAGCAGTACTTC. This codes for CASSPSQGGPYEQYF.

This sequence joins TRBV27 and TRBJ2-1, with 8 bases fitting TRBD1. The CDR3 covers 14 residues. J was trimmed by 1 base and V by 6 bases; bases with no gene match: 2. CDR1 and CDR2 (germline): MNHEY, SMNVEV (reference sequence). The CDR3 sequence: CASSRQGSYNEQFF. CDR3 DNA sequence: TGTGCCAGCAGCCGACAGGGGTCCTACAATGAGCAGTTCTTC.

The chain is built from TRBV11-3 and TRBJ2-1, with 11 bases aligning to TRBD2. The CDR3 runs 15 residues. V was clipped by 6 bases and J by 2 bases; unmatched bases: 3. Germline lookup yields CDR1 SGHNT and CDR2 YENEEA. CDR3 bases: TGTGCCAGCAGTTATAGCGGGGGGGCCTACAATGAGCAGTTCTTC. Its translation is CASSYSGGAYNEQFF.